The 7 T cell receptor beta chains below all came from one sample that was sequenced in a study of blood T cell repertoires in COVID-19 (TCRdb year 2020). The protocol used for the library was the immunoSEQ multiplex PCR assay. The immuneACCESS repertoire file appears here via TCRdb, limited to in-frame rearrangements. These files lack a portion of the clones; in checked studies, under half of the deficit traces to unresolved V genes, and the cause of the others is not known. This sample is represented by around 250,000 clones; approximately 80% of them were singletons. The top ten constitute less than 4% of the sample. Sequenced sample: peripheral blood. All receptors derive from a woman aged 18-29 years with acute or convalescent COVID-19.

The V and J genes are TRBV18 and TRBJ2-3, with a weak D call TRBD1 (6 bases). The germline V gene encodes CDR1 KGHSH and CDR2 LQKENI. There are 16 residues in the CDR3. V was clipped by 3 bases and J by 2 bases, with 15 bases between them. This chain's CDR3 is CASSPIARDNTDTQYF. CDR3 sequence (DNA): TGTGCCAGCTCACCTATCGCCAGGGACAACACAGATACGCAGTATTTT. Full variable domain (rest looked up from reference TRBV18 and TRBJ2-3): NAGVMQNPRHLVRRRGQEARLRCSPMKGHSHVYWYRQLPEEGLKFMVYLQKENIIDESGMPKERFSAEFPKEGPSILRIQQVVRGDSAAYFCASSPIARDNTDTQYFGPGTRLTVL.

The CDR3 spells CASSTIPTGTREPQHF. CDR3 DNA: TGTGCCAGTAGTACCATCCCGACAGGGACCCGGGAGCCCCAGCATTTT. The V call is TRBV19, the J call TRBJ1-5; 7 bases match TRBD1. J was trimmed by 8 bases and V by 4 bases; bases with no gene match: 14. Germline lookup yields CDR1 LNHDA and CDR2 SQIVND (reference sequence). The CDR3 has 16 residues. Supplemented by reference TRBV19 and TRBJ1-5, the full variable domain reads DGGITQSPKYLFRKEGQNVTLSCEQNLNHDAMYWYRQDPGQGLRLIYYSQIVNDFQKGDIAEGYSVSREKKESFPLTVTSAQKNPTAFYLCASSTIPTGTREPQHFGDGTRLSIL.

V is TRBV2 and J is TRBJ2-7, with D tentatively TRBD1 (6 bases). Germline V gene sequence: CDR1 SNHLY, CDR2 FYNNEI. V shed 8 bases and J shed 4 bases, with 15 bases lying between them. The CDR3 consists of 13 residues. CDR3 sequence: CASGRQAGYEQYF. Here the CDR3 DNA reads TGTGCCAGCGGGAGACAGGCCGGATACGAGCAGTACTTC.

V and J are TRBV5-1 and TRBJ2-1, with 8 bases that match TRBD2. J lost 6 bases, V lost 4 bases, and 9 bases had no gene match. The CDR3 spans 15 residues. In germline, CDR1 is SGHRS, CDR2 YFSETQ. CDR3 residues: CASSALSGSINEQFF. The CDR3 region has the DNA TGCGCCAGCAGCGCCCTCAGCGGGAGTATCAATGAGCAGTTCTTC.

This clone was seen once. The rearrangement links TRBV11-2 to TRBJ2-2; D may be TRBD2 (5 bases). From germline, CDR1 is SGHAT and CDR2 FQNNGV. This CDR3 has 16 amino acids. V gave up 2 bases and J gave up 3 bases, with 13 bases separating them. This chain's CDR3 is CASSLLDVAYTGELFF. The CDR3 DNA sequence: TGTGCCAGCAGCTTACTCGACGTAGCGTACACCGGGGAGCTGTTTTTT.

The chain has TRBV24-1 and TRBJ1-1, with D unresolved. This CDR3 spans 15 amino acids. CDR1 and CDR2 (germline): KGHDR, SFDVKD. Trimming pared 0 bases from V and 1 base from J, leaving 8 bases between. CDR3 bases: TGTGCCACCAGTGATTTGAAGGGAGGGAACACTGAAGCTTTCTTT. Translated, it gives CATSDLKGGNTEAFF.

This clone was counted a few times. CDR3 loop: CASIPGGRTQYGYTF. CDR3 coding DNA: TGTGCCAGCATCCCGGGGGGCAGGACTCAATATGGCTACACCTTC. The V call is TRBV11-2, the J call TRBJ1-2; a weak D match, TRBD1 (6 bases). The germline V gene has CDR1 SGHAT and CDR2 FQNNGV. Trimming removed 7 bases from V and 5 bases from J, with 20 bases in between. This CDR3 is built from 15 residues.